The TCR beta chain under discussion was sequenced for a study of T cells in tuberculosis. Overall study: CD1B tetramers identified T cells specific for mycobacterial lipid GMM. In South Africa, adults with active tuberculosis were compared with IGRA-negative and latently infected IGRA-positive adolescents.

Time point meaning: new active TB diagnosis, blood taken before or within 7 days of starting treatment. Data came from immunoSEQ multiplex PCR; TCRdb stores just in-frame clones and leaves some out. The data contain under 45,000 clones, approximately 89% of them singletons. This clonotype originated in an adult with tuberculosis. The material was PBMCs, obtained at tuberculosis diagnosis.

This CDR3 is CASSVDLRGDYNEQFF. CDR3 DNA: TGTGCCAGCAGCGTAGATTTGCGGGGAGATTACAATGAGCAGTTCTTC. This chain connects TRBV9 to TRBJ2-1; TRBD2 is a possible D gene (6 bases). The CDR3 contains 16 residues. V shed 0 bases and J shed 4 bases, with 14 bases lying between them. Germline V lookup: CDR1 SGDLS, CDR2 YYNGEE.